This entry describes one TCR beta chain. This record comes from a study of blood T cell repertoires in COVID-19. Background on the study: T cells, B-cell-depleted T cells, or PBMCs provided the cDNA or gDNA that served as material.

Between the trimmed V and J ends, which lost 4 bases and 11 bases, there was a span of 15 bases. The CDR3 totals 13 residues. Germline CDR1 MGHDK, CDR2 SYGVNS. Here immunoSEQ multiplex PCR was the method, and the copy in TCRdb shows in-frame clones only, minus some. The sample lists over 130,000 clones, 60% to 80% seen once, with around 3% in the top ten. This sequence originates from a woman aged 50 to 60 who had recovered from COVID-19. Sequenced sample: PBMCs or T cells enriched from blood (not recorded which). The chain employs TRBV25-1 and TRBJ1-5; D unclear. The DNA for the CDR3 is TGTGCCAGCAGTGGTATGAGGTCGGGGACCCAGCATTTT. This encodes CASSGMRSGTQHF.